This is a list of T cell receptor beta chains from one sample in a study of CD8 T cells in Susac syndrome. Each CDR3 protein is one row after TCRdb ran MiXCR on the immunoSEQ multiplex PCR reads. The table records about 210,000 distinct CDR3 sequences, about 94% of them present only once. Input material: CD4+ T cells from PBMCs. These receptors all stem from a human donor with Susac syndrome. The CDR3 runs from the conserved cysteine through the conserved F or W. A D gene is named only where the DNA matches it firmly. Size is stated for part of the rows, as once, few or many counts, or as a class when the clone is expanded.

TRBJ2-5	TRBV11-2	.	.	TGTGCCAGCAGCTCTCAGGGCGAGACCCAGTACTTC	CASSSQGETQYF
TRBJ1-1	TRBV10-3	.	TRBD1	TGTGCCATCAGTCCGGGACAGGGGGCAACTGAAGCTTTCTTT	CAISPGQGATEAFF
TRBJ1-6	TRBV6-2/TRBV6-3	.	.	TGTGCCAGCAGAAGGGGAGGCGGGGACTCACCCCTCCACTTT	CASRRGGGDSPLHF
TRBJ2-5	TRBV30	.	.	TGTGCCTGGAGTCTAGGTCCCACAGAGACCCAGTACTTC	CAWSLGPTETQYF
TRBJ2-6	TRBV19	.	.	TGTGCCAGTAGGACCTCAGAGGAGTGGGCCAACGTCCTGACTTTC	CASRTSEEWANVLTF
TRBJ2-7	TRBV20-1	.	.	TGCAGTGCTGCTCTGGCAGCTACAGACTACGAGCAGTACTTC	CSAALAATDYEQYF
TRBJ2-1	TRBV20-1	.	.	TGCAGTGCTAGAGACGGAGGAAGTTCCTACAATGAGCAGTTCTTC	CSARDGGSSYNEQFF
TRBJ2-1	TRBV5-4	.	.	TGTGCCAGCAGCTTGGATGGGTCTTACAATGAGCAGTTCTTC	CASSLDGSYNEQFF
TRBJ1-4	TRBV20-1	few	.	TGCAGTGCTAGTGTGAGCGGTGAAAAACTGTTTTTT	CSASVSGEKLFF
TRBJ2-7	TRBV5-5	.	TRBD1	TGTGCCAGCAGCTTAATCGGGACAGGGGCCTACGAGCAGTACTTC	CASSLIGTGAYEQYF
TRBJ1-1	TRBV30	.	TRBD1	TGTGCCTGGGCCGGATCCCGGGACAGTAAGAAAGCTTTCTTT	CAWAGSRDSKKAFF
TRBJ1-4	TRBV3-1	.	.	TGTGCCAGCAGCACTCGACAGGCGACAACTAATGAAAAACTGTTTTTT	CASSTRQATTNEKLFF
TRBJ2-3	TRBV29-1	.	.	TGCAGCGTTGAAGAGAAGAGGCATACGCAGTATTTT	CSVEEKRHTQYF
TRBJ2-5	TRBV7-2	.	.	TGTGCCAGCAGCTTACAGGTCGAAGAGACCCAGTACTTC	CASSLQVEETQYF
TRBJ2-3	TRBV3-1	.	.	TGTGCCAGCAGCCAAGATTCGACAGTAGCGGATACGCAGTATTTT	CASSQDSTVADTQYF
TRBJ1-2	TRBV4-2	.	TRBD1	TGTGCCAGCAGCCAAGATTCTTCGCCAGGGGGAAGTGGCTACACCTTC	CASSQDSSPGGSGYTF
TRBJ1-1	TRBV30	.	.	TGTGCCTGGAGTGTATATTTGAGAGCCAACACTGAAGCTTTCTTT	CAWSVYLRANTEAFF
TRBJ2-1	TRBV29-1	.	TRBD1	TGCAGCGTTGTGGCGGCAGGGGGCCGCAATGAGCAGTTCTTC	CSVVAAGGRNEQFF
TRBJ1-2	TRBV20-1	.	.	TGCAGTGCTAGAGATACAGTCTATGGCTACACCTTC	CSARDTVYGYTF
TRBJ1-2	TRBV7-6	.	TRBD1	TGTGCCAGCAGCAGAGTGACAGGGGGCGCAGACTATGGCTACACCTTC	CASSRVTGGADYGYTF
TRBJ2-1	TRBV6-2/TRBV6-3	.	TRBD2	TGTGCCAGCAGTTACTCCGGGACTAAGCAGTTCTTC	CASSYSGTKQFF
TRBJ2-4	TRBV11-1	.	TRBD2	TGTGCCAGCAGCTTAGAAGAGAGGTGGGAGGGGAACATTCAGTACTTC	CASSLEERWEGNIQYF
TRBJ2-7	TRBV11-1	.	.	TGTGCCAGCAGCTTCCGGCAACAGGGCTACGAGCAGTACTTC	CASSFRQQGYEQYF
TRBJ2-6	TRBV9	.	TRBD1	TGTGCCAGCAGCGTAGTGGGACAGGGGGCTTTTGGGGCCAACGTCCTGACTTTC	CASSVVGQGAFGANVLTF
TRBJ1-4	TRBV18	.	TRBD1	TGTGCCAGCTCACCTCTGGGGCAGGGGGCCGAAAAACTGTTTTTT	CASSPLGQGAEKLFF
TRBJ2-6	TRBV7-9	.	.	TGTGCCAGCAGCTTAGGCGTAGGGGCCTCCGGGGCCAACGTCCTGACTTTC	CASSLGVGASGANVLTF
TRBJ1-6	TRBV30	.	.	TGTGCCTGGAGTGTGGACTGGGGGAATTCACCCCTCCACTTT	CAWSVDWGNSPLHF
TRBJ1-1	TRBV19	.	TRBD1	TGTGCCAGTAGTGCACAGGGGCCGAGGGCTGAAGCTTTCTTT	CASSAQGPRAEAFF
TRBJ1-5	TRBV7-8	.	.	TGTGCCAGCAGCCCGCCCTTAAGACAAACGGTGAATCAGCCCCAGCATTTT	CASSPPLRQTVNQPQHF
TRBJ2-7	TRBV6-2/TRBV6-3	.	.	TGTGCCAGCAGTTACACTAGCAGCTACGAGCAGTACTTC	CASSYTSSYEQYF
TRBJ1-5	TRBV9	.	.	TGTGCCAGCAGCGTAGGTCCGTCCTCAAGGGCCCAGCATTTT	CASSVGPSSRAQHF
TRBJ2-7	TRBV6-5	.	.	TGTGCCAGCAGTTACGACAGGACGTCCTACGAGCAGTACTTC	CASSYDRTSYEQYF
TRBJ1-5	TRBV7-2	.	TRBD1	TGTGCCAGCAGCGCGGGACAGGCGAGCAATCAGCCCCAGCATTTT	CASSAGQASNQPQHF
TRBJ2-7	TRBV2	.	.	TGTGCCAGCAGGGTCTCCTACGAGCAGTACTTC	CASRVSYEQYF
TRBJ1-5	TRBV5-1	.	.	TGCGCCAGCAGCTTGGGGTCTGTAGGGGGGCCCCAGCATTTT	CASSLGSVGGPQHF
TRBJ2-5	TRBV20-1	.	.	TGCAGTGCTAGTTCTGGGTCCGGGGTTGGAGAGACCCAGTACTTC	CSASSGSGVGETQYF
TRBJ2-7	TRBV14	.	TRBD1	TGTGCCAGCAGTAATCTTCCGGACAGGGGAAGGTTCTACGAGCAGTACTTC	CASSNLPDRGRFYEQYF
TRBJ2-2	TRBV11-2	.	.	TGTGCCAGCAGCGAGGACTCTTGGACCGGGGAGCTGTTTTTT	CASSEDSWTGELFF
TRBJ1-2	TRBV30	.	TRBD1	TGTGCCTGGATGAAAGGGGGCGATTATGGCTACACCTTC	CAWMKGGDYGYTF
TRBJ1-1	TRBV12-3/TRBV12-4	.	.	TGTGCCAGCAGATCTACAGCTGACACTGAAGCTTTCTTT	CASRSTADTEAFF
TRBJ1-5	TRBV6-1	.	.	TGTGCCAGCAGTGAAGTCCAGGGAGGTCAGCCCCAGCATTTT	CASSEVQGGQPQHF
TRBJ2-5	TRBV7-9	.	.	TGTGCCAGCAGCGTAGTGGGGGGTGAGACCCAGTACTTC	CASSVVGGETQYF
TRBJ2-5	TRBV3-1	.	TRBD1	TGTGCCAGCAGCCGCTCGGAAGGACAGGGGGCAGAGACCCAGTACTTC	CASSRSEGQGAETQYF
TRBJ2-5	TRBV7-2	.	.	TGTGCCAGCAGCTTAGGGGCAGGGGGGCAAGAGACCCAGTACTTC	CASSLGAGGQETQYF
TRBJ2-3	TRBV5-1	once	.	TGCGCCAGCAGCCGGGAAGAGGGATCCCCCGAGTATTTT	CASSREEGSPEYF
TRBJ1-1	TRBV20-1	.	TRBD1	TGCAGTGCTAGTTCCGGGACAGCGAACACTGAAGCTTTCTTT	CSASSGTANTEAFF
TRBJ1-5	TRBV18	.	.	TGTGCCAGCTCACCGGAAACAGGCGCTGCCGGGCAGCCCCAGCATTTT	CASSPETGAAGQPQHF
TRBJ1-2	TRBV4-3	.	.	TGCGCCAGCAGCCAAGGCGCGGGGGAAGCGTATGGCTACACCTTC	CASSQGAGEAYGYTF